The 10 T cell receptor beta chains below all came from one sample that was sequenced in a study of blood T cell repertoires in COVID-19. Assay: immunoSEQ multiplex PCR; the TCRdb copy retains only in-frame clones and omits some. The table lists about 190,000 clones, around nine tenths of them singletons. What was sequenced was peripheral blood. The receptors stem from a man aged 40-55 years with active or convalescent COVID-19.

The chain joins TRBV13 to TRBJ1-2; 8 bases map to TRBD1. The CDR3 is 15 amino acids. Germline-derived CDR1 and CDR2 are PRHDT and FYEKMQ (reference sequence). The J segment lost 0 bases and the V segment lost 5 bases, leaving 5 bases of the junction unmatched. CDR3 amino acids: CASSTGDRSNYGYTF. The CDR3 region has the DNA TGTGCCAGCAGCACCGGGGACAGGTCTAACTATGGCTACACCTTC.

On this clone itself: This same CDR3 is encoded by further DNA sequences in the sample. J is TRBJ1-5 and V is TRBV28, with no clear D. The CDR3 is 14 amino acids. CDR1 and CDR2 (germline): MDHEN, SYDVKM. V was cut by 1 base and J by 3 bases, with 7 bases left in between. The CDR3 DNA follows: TGTGCCAGCAGTTTATCAGGTTTCAATCAGCCCCAGCATTTT. Protein sequence: CASSLSGFNQPQHF.

The chain uses TRBV5-1 and TRBJ1-2, with D perhaps TRBD1 (6 bases). The CDR3 contains 16 residues. V was shortened by 1 base and J by 7 bases, with 20 bases between the two germline ends. The germline V gene encodes CDR1 SGHRS and CDR2 YFSETQ. The CDR3 protein is CASSLNRQELLGGYTF. The CDR3, as DNA: TGCGCCAGCAGCTTGAATAGACAGGAGTTATTGGGTGGCTACACCTTC.

The J gene is TRBJ2-7, the V gene TRBV19, with D possibly TRBD1 on 6 matching bases. The V and J ends lost 5 bases and 3 bases respectively, with 11 bases between them. The CDR3 runs to 13 residues. In germline, CDR1 is LNHDA, CDR2 SQIVND (reference sequence). The CDR3 nucleotides read TGTGCCAGTAGTGAGGGGGTTTACTACGAGCAGTACTTC. This translates into CASSEGVYYEQYF.

The chain employs TRBV25-1 and TRBJ1-2, with D possibly matching TRBD1 (5 bases). The V end was cut by 5 bases, the J end by 3 bases, with 10 bases between. Per the germline V gene, CDR1 is MGHDK and CDR2 is SYGVNS. The length of the CDR3 is 13 residues. CDR3 amino acids: CASSYDSYYGYTF. As DNA, the CDR3 is TGTGCCAGCAGTTATGACAGCTACTATGGCTACACCTTC.

The V and J genes are TRBV7-2 and TRBJ2-1; D uncertain. Between the trimmed V and J ends, which lost 1 base and 4 bases, there was a span of 5 bases. The length of the CDR3 is 13 residues. Germline CDR1 SGHTA, CDR2 FQGNSA. The CDR3 is CASSLVSYNEQFF. In DNA form, the CDR3 reads TGTGCCAGCAGCTTAGTTTCGTACAATGAGCAGTTCTTC.

The chain has TRBV27 and TRBJ2-3; D unresolved. CDR1 is MNHEY, CDR2 SMNVEV, per germline (reference sequence). V dropped 4 bases and J dropped 1 base, with 9 bases sitting between them. The CDR3 spans 14 residues. DNA for the CDR3: TGTGCCAGCAGTTCGCTAATCCGCACAGATACGCAGTATTTT. This encodes CASSSLIRTDTQYF.

The chain joins TRBV19 to TRBJ1-1; TRBD1 is a possible D gene (5 bases). Germline lookup yields CDR1 LNHDA and CDR2 SQIVND (reference sequence). The V and J ends lost 5 bases and 4 bases respectively, with 14 bases between them. This CDR3 is built from 14 residues. The chain's CDR3 is CASSYKGLGTEAFF. In DNA, the CDR3 is TGTGCCAGTAGTTATAAGGGGCTAGGCACTGAAGCTTTCTTT.

V usage is TRBV5-6 and J usage is TRBJ1-1, with 7 bases identical to TRBD1. The CDR3 contains 13 residues. Germline CDR1 and CDR2: SGHDT and YYEEEE. V lost 5 bases, J lost 3 bases, and 4 bases stayed unmatched. For the CDR3, the DNA is TGTGCCAGCAGGTACGACAGGGACACTGAAGCTTTCTTT. It specifies CASRYDRDTEAFF.

This clone was counted a single time. The V and J genes are TRBV11-3 and TRBJ2-7, with D maybe TRBD2 (6 bases). The germline gives CDR1 SGHNT, CDR2 YENEEA. The ends were cut back, 3 bases at V and 2 bases at J, with 11 bases in the middle. The CDR3 consists of 14 residues. The CDR3 is CASSFGSATYEQYF. The CDR3 nucleotides read TGTGCCAGCAGCTTCGGGAGTGCGACCTACGAGCAGTACTTC.